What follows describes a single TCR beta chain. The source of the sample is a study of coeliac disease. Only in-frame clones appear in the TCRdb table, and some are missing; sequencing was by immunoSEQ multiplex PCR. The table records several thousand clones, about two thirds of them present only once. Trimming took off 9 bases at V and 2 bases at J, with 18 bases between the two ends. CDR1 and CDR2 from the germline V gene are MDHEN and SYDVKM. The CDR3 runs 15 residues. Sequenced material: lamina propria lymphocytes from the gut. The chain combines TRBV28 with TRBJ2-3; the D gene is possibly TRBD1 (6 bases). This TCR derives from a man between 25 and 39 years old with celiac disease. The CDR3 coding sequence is TGTGCCAGTTTAAGGACAGTTCCATACACAGATACGCAGTATTTT. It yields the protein CASLRTVPYTDTQYF.